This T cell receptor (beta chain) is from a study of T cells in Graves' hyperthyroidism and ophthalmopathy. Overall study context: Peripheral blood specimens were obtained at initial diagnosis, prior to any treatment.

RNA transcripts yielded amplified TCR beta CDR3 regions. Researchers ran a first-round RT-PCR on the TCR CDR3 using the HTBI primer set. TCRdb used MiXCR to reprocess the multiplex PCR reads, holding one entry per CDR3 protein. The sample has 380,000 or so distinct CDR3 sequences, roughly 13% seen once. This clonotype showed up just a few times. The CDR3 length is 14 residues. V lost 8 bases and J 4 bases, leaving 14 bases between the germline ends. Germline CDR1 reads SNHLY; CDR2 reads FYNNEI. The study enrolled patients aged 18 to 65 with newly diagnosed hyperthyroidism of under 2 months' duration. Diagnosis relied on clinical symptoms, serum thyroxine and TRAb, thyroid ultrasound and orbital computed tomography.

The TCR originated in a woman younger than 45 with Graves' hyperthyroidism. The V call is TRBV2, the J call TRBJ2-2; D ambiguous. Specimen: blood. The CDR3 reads CASLGLTGTGELFF. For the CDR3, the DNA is TGTGCCAGCCTCGGGCTTACGGGCACCGGGGAGCTGTTTTTT.